This is a list of T cell receptor beta chains from one sample in a study of blood T cell repertoires in COVID-19. Only in-frame clones appear in the TCRdb table, and some are missing; sequencing was by immunoSEQ multiplex PCR. The table lists about 250,000 clones, 88% of them singletons. Sequencing was performed on PBMCs or T cells enriched from blood (not recorded which). Receptors originate from a woman in her forties or fifties who had recovered from COVID-19. Each CDR3 is given with its conserved first and last residue. A D gene is named only where the DNA matches it firmly. The size field is filled for only some rows; it gives once, few, many or a size class.

size: -
V: TRBV19
J: TRBJ2-7
D: -
CDR3: CASSIRVFAGEQYF
DNA: TGTGCCAGTAGTATTAGAGTTTTCGCTGGCGAGCAGTACTTC

size: -
V: TRBV19
J: TRBJ1-1
D: TRBD1
CDR3: CASRGTAVNTEAFF
DNA: TGTGCCAGTAGAGGGACAGCCGTGAACACTGAAGCTTTCTTT

size: -
V: TRBV30
J: TRBJ1-6
D: -
CDR3: CAWRARETSYNSPLHF
DNA: TGTGCCTGGAGGGCCAGGGAAACCTCCTATAATTCACCCCTCCACTTT

size: -
V: TRBV6-2/TRBV6-3
J: TRBJ2-7
D: TRBD1
CDR3: CASSFTGTGSYEQYF
DNA: TGTGCCAGCAGTTTCACCGGGACAGGCTCCTACGAGCAGTACTTC

size: -
V: TRBV7-2
J: TRBJ2-1
D: TRBD2
CDR3: CASSLEASGSWNEQFF
DNA: TGTGCCAGCAGCTTAGAAGCTAGCGGGAGTTGGAATGAGCAGTTCTTC

size: -
V: TRBV28
J: TRBJ2-1
D: -
CDR3: CASSPRSWRESDNEQFF
DNA: TGTGCCAGCAGTCCCCGAAGTTGGCGGGAATCGGACAATGAGCAGTTCTTC

size: -
V: TRBV7-2
J: TRBJ2-7
D: TRBD2
CDR3: CASSTLGGSGSSYEQYF
DNA: TGTGCCAGCAGCACATTGGGGGGTAGCGGGAGCTCCTACGAGCAGTACTTC

size: -
V: TRBV19
J: TRBJ1-4
D: TRBD1
CDR3: CASSIRTGPDANEKLFF
DNA: TGTGCCAGTAGTATTCGGACAGGGCCTGACGCTAATGAAAAACTGTTTTTT

size: -
V: TRBV5-6
J: TRBJ2-6
D: -
CDR3: CASSSWGGGVSGANVLTF
DNA: TGTGCCAGCAGCTCTTGGGGAGGAGGTGTGTCTGGGGCCAACGTCCTGACTTTC

size: -
V: TRBV27
J: TRBJ2-7
D: -
CDR3: CASSFRAAGQTNYEQYF
DNA: TGTGCCAGCAGTTTTCGGGCTGCGGGACAGACCAACTACGAGCAGTACTTC

size: -
V: TRBV7-9
J: TRBJ1-5
D: -
CDR3: CASSLWTSRSNQPQHF
DNA: TGTGCCAGCAGCTTATGGACATCTCGTAGCAATCAGCCCCAGCATTTT

size: -
V: TRBV7-9
J: TRBJ2-3
D: -
CDR3: CASSLGASTDTQYF
DNA: TGTGCCAGCAGCCTGGGAGCAAGCACAGATACGCAGTATTTT

size: -
V: TRBV27
J: TRBJ1-2
D: -
CDR3: CASSLGFSEGARGYTF
DNA: TGTGCCAGCAGTTTAGGCTTCTCGGAGGGAGCGCGGGGCTACACCTTC

size: -
V: TRBV27
J: TRBJ2-2
D: TRBD2
CDR3: CASSLSGLAGGTGELFF
DNA: TGTGCCAGCAGTTTATCAGGACTAGCGGGAGGCACCGGGGAGCTGTTTTTT

size: -
V: TRBV18
J: TRBJ1-1
D: TRBD1
CDR3: CASSPPGQGDTEAFF
DNA: TGTGCCAGCTCACCACCAGGACAGGGAGACACTGAAGCTTTCTTT

size: -
V: TRBV28
J: TRBJ1-1
D: TRBD1
CDR3: CASRGGQGVGTEAFF
DNA: TGTGCCAGCAGGGGGGGACAGGGAGTTGGCACTGAAGCTTTCTTT

size: -
V: TRBV28
J: TRBJ1-5
D: TRBD1
CDR3: CASSLDRVNQPQHF
DNA: TGTGCCAGCAGTTTAGACAGGGTCAATCAGCCCCAGCATTTT

size: -
V: TRBV5-1
J: TRBJ1-3
D: -
CDR3: CASSEGQFTGNTIYF
DNA: TGCGCCAGCAGCGAAGGACAGTTCACTGGAAACACCATATATTTT

size: -
V: TRBV5-1
J: TRBJ2-2
D: TRBD2
CDR3: CASSSPGLAGGGGELFF
DNA: TGCGCCAGCAGCTCTCCGGGACTAGCGGGAGGCGGCGGGGAGCTGTTTTTT

size: -
V: TRBV28
J: TRBJ1-1
D: -
CDR3: CASSLIGRKAFF
DNA: TGTGCCAGCAGTTTAATAGGCAGGAAAGCTTTCTTT

size: few
V: TRBV30
J: TRBJ2-1
D: TRBD2
CDR3: CAWSPRLAKQFF
DNA: TGTGCCTGGAGTCCCAGACTAGCCAAGCAGTTCTTC

size: -
V: TRBV6-2/TRBV6-3
J: TRBJ1-2
D: TRBD1
CDR3: CASSYGGTGHPTF
DNA: TGTGCCAGCAGTTACGGCGGGACAGGGCATCCCACCTTC

size: once
V: TRBV5-1
J: TRBJ2-2
D: -
CDR3: CASSEVPTGELFF
DNA: TGCGCCAGCAGCGAGGTCCCGACCGGGGAGCTGTTTTTT

size: -
V: TRBV5-6
J: TRBJ2-7
D: -
CDR3: CASSTDVGGTLYEQYF
DNA: TGTGCCAGCAGCACCGACGTAGGCGGGACTCTCTACGAGCAGTACTTC

size: -
V: TRBV10-3
J: TRBJ1-5
D: TRBD1
CDR3: CAIRGDRGSNQPQHF
DNA: TGTGCCATCAGGGGAGACAGGGGTAGCAATCAGCCCCAGCATTTT

size: -
V: TRBV6-5
J: TRBJ2-1
D: TRBD2
CDR3: CASSPGTSAYNEQFF
DNA: TGTGCCAGCAGCCCCGGGACTAGCGCGTACAATGAGCAGTTCTTC

size: -
V: TRBV7-2
J: TRBJ2-7
D: TRBD1
CDR3: CASSSKTGGNYEQYF
DNA: TGTGCCAGCAGCTCCAAGACAGGGGGCAACTACGAGCAGTACTTC

size: once
V: TRBV9
J: TRBJ1-4
D: TRBD1
CDR3: CASSVGQGENEKLFF
DNA: TGTGCCAGCAGCGTAGGACAGGGGGAGAATGAAAAACTGTTTTTT

size: few
V: TRBV25-1
J: TRBJ1-6
D: TRBD1
CDR3: CASSDTRTGDDSPLHF
DNA: TGTGCCAGCAGTGACACACGGACAGGGGATGATTCACCCCTCCACTTT

size: -
V: TRBV7-2
J: TRBJ2-7
D: TRBD2
CDR3: CASSLLTGGPHEQYF
DNA: TGTGCCAGCAGCCTATTAACGGGAGGACCCCACGAGCAGTACTTC

size: -
V: TRBV20-1
J: TRBJ1-6
D: -
CDR3: CSASLSYSSYNSPLHF
DNA: TGCAGTGCTAGTTTGAGCTACAGCTCCTATAATTCACCCCTCCACTTT

size: -
V: TRBV28
J: TRBJ1-3
D: TRBD1
CDR3: CASSLEGAAGNTIYF
DNA: TGTGCCAGCAGTTTGGAGGGGGCGGCTGGAAACACCATATATTTT

size: -
V: TRBV7-2
J: TRBJ1-2
D: -
CDR3: CASSLASQGPYGYTF
DNA: TGTGCCAGCAGCTTAGCGTCGCAGGGGCCCTATGGCTACACCTTC

size: -
V: TRBV7-2
J: TRBJ1-5
D: -
CDR3: CASSLRSNQPQHF
DNA: TGTGCCAGCAGCTTACGGAGCAATCAGCCCCAGCATTTT

size: -
V: TRBV6-5
J: TRBJ2-1
D: -
CDR3: CASRTGTNLGNEQFF
DNA: TGTGCCAGCAGGACCGGGACAAACCTTGGCAATGAGCAGTTCTTC

size: -
V: TRBV7-9
J: TRBJ1-4
D: -
CDR3: CASSLASYRREKLFF
DNA: TGTGCCAGCAGCTTAGCGTCATACAGACGTGAAAAACTGTTTTTT

size: -
V: TRBV5-4
J: TRBJ2-7
D: TRBD2
CDR3: CASSTGRVQYF
DNA: TGTGCCAGCAGCACTGGGAGGGTTCAGTACTTC

size: -
V: TRBV7-9
J: TRBJ2-3
D: TRBD1
CDR3: CASSTFGQGGTDTQYF
DNA: TGTGCCAGCAGCACTTTTGGACAGGGTGGGACAGATACGCAGTATTTT

size: once
V: TRBV28
J: TRBJ1-3
D: TRBD1
CDR3: CASRQTGLGNTIYF
DNA: TGTGCCAGCAGACAGACAGGGCTAGGAAACACCATATATTTT

size: -
V: TRBV30
J: TRBJ2-1
D: -
CDR3: CACTRLRGKHEQFF
DNA: TGTGCCTGTACCCGGCTACGGGGGAAACATGAGCAGTTCTTC

size: -
V: TRBV6-2/TRBV6-3
J: TRBJ2-1
D: TRBD2
CDR3: CASSYAQRGRSSYNEQFF
DNA: TGTGCCAGCAGTTACGCGCAGCGGGGGAGGAGCTCCTACAATGAGCAGTTCTTC

size: -
V: TRBV7-2
J: TRBJ1-2
D: TRBD1
CDR3: CASSLDVGTGVDGYTF
DNA: TGTGCCAGCAGCTTAGATGTCGGGACAGGGGTAGATGGCTACACCTTC

size: -
V: TRBV5-5
J: TRBJ1-1
D: -
CDR3: CASSKQGHGTEAFF
DNA: TGTGCCAGCAGCAAACAGGGTCATGGCACTGAAGCTTTCTTT

size: -
V: TRBV5-6
J: TRBJ2-1
D: TRBD2
CDR3: CASSGLAGNRREQFF
DNA: TGTGCCAGCAGCGGTCTAGCGGGAAACAGGCGTGAGCAGTTCTTC

size: -
V: TRBV10-3
J: TRBJ2-7
D: -
CDR3: CAISGGQFYEQYF
DNA: TGTGCCATCAGTGGTGGACAGTTCTACGAGCAGTACTTC

size: -
V: TRBV14
J: TRBJ1-3
D: -
CDR3: CASTQQVNSGNTIYF
DNA: TGTGCCAGCACCCAACAGGTAAACTCTGGAAACACCATATATTTT

size: -
V: TRBV30
J: TRBJ2-2
D: -
CDR3: CAWRRGTGELFF
DNA: TGTGCCTGGAGGAGGGGGACCGGGGAGCTGTTTTTT

size: -
V: TRBV2
J: TRBJ2-7
D: -
CDR3: CASSPDRGEQYF
DNA: TGTGCCAGCAGTCCGGACCGGGGAGAGCAGTACTTC

size: -
V: TRBV10-3
J: TRBJ1-1
D: -
CDR3: CAISESGRSSTEAFF
DNA: TGTGCCATCAGTGAGTCGGGCAGGTCGTCCACTGAAGCTTTCTTT

size: -
V: TRBV28
J: TRBJ1-5
D: TRBD1
CDR3: CASSLRQGIRNQPQHF
DNA: TGTGCCAGCAGTTTACGACAGGGGATCCGCAATCAGCCCCAGCATTTT

size: -
V: TRBV18
J: TRBJ1-4
D: TRBD1
CDR3: CASSPPTGGLAELFF
DNA: TGTGCCAGCTCACCACCTACAGGGGGCCTAGCAGAACTGTTTTTT

size: -
V: TRBV25-1
J: TRBJ2-3
D: -
CDR3: CASSEYGTGDTQYF
DNA: TGTGCCAGCAGTGAATATGGGACTGGGGATACGCAGTATTTT

size: -
V: TRBV6-5
J: TRBJ1-6
D: TRBD1
CDR3: CASSYTRTGGNSPLHF
DNA: TGTGCCAGCAGTTACACCCGGACAGGGGGTAATTCACCCCTCCACTTT